These T cell receptor beta chains were read from a single sample in a study of T cells in localized non-small cell lung cancer. Measured with immunoSEQ multiplex PCR; TCRdb has only the in-frame clones, and not every one. The sample has fewer than 40,000 clones; roughly 93% are singletons. The sequencing here drew on peripheral blood, taken before any cancer treatment. Receptor source: a female donor older than 55 with stage I lung adenocarcinoma. CDR3s include the opening cysteine and the closing phenylalanine or tryptophan. The D gene is left open where the match is weak. For some rows the clone size is stated as once, few or many, or as a class when expanded; others skip it.

j_call d_call clone_size v_call cdr3_aa cdr3_nt
TRBJ2-1 TRBD2 NA TRBV11-3 CASSSGLAGYNEQFF TGTGCCAGCAGCTCAGGACTAGCGGGGTACAATGAGCAGTTCTTC
TRBJ1-2 NA once TRBV29-1 CSVEPQSNYGYTF TGCAGCGTTGAACCACAGTCTAACTATGGCTACACCTTC
TRBJ1-1 NA NA TRBV18 CASSLREVAFF TGTGCCAGCTCACTTAGGGAGGTGGCTTTCTTT
TRBJ1-1 NA NA TRBV7-2 CASSPGGGMNTEAFF TGTGCCAGCAGCCCCGGGGGGGGGATGAACACTGAAGCTTTCTTT
TRBJ2-3 TRBD2 NA TRBV5-4 CASSLGTSATDTQYF TGTGCCAGCAGCCTGGGGACTAGCGCTACAGATACGCAGTATTTT
TRBJ2-3 TRBD1 NA TRBV7-9 CASSLGERGRIDTQYF TGTGCCAGCAGCTTAGGGGAGAGGGGGCGCATAGATACGCAGTATTTT
TRBJ2-2 NA once TRBV19 CASSMLRQGGNTGELFF TGTGCCAGTAGTATGCTGAGGCAGGGGGGAAACACCGGGGAGCTGTTTTTT
TRBJ2-2 NA NA TRBV28 CASSLPGTRSGELFF TGTGCCAGCAGTCTCCCGGGGACCCGATCCGGGGAGCTGTTTTTT
TRBJ1-4 NA NA TRBV28 CASSFTGAREKLFF TGTGCCAGCAGTTTCACGGGGGCTCGGGAAAAACTGTTTTTT
TRBJ2-3 NA NA TRBV18 CASSLQLSTDTQYF TGTGCCAGCTCACTACAGCTTAGCACAGATACGCAGTATTTT